Here is one T cell receptor (beta chain) with its context. This sample is part of a study of blood T cell repertoires in COVID-19. Looking at the study overall: T cells, B-cell-depleted T cells, or PBMCs provided the cDNA or gDNA that served as material.

Source study methods: The authors estimated nucleated cell counts from reference gene primer amplification. Only in-frame clones appear in the TCRdb table, and some are missing; sequencing was by immunoSEQ multiplex PCR. The V and J calls and clone size were taken over from that table, and D and trimming were inferred from the DNA. The sample carries about 59,000 clones, around 70% recorded once. Trimming took 0 bases from V and 5 from J, leaving 5 bases between them. Germline V gene sequence: CDR1 MNHEY, CDR2 SVGAGI. The CDR3 consists of 13 residues. The specimen sequenced was peripheral blood. The sequence derives from a woman aged 65 to 85 with acute or convalescent COVID-19. This chain links TRBV6-5 with TRBJ2-1; D uncertain. The CDR3 nucleotides are TGTGCCAGCAGTTACTCCCCGGACAATGAGCAGTTCTTC. It translates to CASSYSPDNEQFF.